Sequencing of this T cell receptor beta chain was carried out in a study of blood T cells in healthy people across ages. With a J-beta primer mix and a sample-barcoded 5' primer, a second PCR ran about 7 to 12 cycles. From the 5' RACE reads, TCRdb called clonotypes with MiXCR, one entry per CDR3 protein. Altogether roughly 730,000 distinct CDR3 sequences are present, more than 50% being singletons, with the ten largest covering about 26%. Germline V lookup: CDR1 ENHRY, CDR2 SYGVKD. The CDR3 consists of 15 residues. The J gene is TRBJ2-1, the V gene TRBV10-3; a weak D match, TRBD2 (6 bases). Matching the DNA end better, TRBJ2-7 makes the J call doubtful. Material for sequencing was blood. This TCR was recovered from a man aged 40-49 years in good health. CDR3 sequence reads: CAISESAGGIDEQYF. The DNA of the CDR3 is TGTGCCATCAGTGAGTCGGCTGGCGGGATTGACGAGCAGTACTTC.